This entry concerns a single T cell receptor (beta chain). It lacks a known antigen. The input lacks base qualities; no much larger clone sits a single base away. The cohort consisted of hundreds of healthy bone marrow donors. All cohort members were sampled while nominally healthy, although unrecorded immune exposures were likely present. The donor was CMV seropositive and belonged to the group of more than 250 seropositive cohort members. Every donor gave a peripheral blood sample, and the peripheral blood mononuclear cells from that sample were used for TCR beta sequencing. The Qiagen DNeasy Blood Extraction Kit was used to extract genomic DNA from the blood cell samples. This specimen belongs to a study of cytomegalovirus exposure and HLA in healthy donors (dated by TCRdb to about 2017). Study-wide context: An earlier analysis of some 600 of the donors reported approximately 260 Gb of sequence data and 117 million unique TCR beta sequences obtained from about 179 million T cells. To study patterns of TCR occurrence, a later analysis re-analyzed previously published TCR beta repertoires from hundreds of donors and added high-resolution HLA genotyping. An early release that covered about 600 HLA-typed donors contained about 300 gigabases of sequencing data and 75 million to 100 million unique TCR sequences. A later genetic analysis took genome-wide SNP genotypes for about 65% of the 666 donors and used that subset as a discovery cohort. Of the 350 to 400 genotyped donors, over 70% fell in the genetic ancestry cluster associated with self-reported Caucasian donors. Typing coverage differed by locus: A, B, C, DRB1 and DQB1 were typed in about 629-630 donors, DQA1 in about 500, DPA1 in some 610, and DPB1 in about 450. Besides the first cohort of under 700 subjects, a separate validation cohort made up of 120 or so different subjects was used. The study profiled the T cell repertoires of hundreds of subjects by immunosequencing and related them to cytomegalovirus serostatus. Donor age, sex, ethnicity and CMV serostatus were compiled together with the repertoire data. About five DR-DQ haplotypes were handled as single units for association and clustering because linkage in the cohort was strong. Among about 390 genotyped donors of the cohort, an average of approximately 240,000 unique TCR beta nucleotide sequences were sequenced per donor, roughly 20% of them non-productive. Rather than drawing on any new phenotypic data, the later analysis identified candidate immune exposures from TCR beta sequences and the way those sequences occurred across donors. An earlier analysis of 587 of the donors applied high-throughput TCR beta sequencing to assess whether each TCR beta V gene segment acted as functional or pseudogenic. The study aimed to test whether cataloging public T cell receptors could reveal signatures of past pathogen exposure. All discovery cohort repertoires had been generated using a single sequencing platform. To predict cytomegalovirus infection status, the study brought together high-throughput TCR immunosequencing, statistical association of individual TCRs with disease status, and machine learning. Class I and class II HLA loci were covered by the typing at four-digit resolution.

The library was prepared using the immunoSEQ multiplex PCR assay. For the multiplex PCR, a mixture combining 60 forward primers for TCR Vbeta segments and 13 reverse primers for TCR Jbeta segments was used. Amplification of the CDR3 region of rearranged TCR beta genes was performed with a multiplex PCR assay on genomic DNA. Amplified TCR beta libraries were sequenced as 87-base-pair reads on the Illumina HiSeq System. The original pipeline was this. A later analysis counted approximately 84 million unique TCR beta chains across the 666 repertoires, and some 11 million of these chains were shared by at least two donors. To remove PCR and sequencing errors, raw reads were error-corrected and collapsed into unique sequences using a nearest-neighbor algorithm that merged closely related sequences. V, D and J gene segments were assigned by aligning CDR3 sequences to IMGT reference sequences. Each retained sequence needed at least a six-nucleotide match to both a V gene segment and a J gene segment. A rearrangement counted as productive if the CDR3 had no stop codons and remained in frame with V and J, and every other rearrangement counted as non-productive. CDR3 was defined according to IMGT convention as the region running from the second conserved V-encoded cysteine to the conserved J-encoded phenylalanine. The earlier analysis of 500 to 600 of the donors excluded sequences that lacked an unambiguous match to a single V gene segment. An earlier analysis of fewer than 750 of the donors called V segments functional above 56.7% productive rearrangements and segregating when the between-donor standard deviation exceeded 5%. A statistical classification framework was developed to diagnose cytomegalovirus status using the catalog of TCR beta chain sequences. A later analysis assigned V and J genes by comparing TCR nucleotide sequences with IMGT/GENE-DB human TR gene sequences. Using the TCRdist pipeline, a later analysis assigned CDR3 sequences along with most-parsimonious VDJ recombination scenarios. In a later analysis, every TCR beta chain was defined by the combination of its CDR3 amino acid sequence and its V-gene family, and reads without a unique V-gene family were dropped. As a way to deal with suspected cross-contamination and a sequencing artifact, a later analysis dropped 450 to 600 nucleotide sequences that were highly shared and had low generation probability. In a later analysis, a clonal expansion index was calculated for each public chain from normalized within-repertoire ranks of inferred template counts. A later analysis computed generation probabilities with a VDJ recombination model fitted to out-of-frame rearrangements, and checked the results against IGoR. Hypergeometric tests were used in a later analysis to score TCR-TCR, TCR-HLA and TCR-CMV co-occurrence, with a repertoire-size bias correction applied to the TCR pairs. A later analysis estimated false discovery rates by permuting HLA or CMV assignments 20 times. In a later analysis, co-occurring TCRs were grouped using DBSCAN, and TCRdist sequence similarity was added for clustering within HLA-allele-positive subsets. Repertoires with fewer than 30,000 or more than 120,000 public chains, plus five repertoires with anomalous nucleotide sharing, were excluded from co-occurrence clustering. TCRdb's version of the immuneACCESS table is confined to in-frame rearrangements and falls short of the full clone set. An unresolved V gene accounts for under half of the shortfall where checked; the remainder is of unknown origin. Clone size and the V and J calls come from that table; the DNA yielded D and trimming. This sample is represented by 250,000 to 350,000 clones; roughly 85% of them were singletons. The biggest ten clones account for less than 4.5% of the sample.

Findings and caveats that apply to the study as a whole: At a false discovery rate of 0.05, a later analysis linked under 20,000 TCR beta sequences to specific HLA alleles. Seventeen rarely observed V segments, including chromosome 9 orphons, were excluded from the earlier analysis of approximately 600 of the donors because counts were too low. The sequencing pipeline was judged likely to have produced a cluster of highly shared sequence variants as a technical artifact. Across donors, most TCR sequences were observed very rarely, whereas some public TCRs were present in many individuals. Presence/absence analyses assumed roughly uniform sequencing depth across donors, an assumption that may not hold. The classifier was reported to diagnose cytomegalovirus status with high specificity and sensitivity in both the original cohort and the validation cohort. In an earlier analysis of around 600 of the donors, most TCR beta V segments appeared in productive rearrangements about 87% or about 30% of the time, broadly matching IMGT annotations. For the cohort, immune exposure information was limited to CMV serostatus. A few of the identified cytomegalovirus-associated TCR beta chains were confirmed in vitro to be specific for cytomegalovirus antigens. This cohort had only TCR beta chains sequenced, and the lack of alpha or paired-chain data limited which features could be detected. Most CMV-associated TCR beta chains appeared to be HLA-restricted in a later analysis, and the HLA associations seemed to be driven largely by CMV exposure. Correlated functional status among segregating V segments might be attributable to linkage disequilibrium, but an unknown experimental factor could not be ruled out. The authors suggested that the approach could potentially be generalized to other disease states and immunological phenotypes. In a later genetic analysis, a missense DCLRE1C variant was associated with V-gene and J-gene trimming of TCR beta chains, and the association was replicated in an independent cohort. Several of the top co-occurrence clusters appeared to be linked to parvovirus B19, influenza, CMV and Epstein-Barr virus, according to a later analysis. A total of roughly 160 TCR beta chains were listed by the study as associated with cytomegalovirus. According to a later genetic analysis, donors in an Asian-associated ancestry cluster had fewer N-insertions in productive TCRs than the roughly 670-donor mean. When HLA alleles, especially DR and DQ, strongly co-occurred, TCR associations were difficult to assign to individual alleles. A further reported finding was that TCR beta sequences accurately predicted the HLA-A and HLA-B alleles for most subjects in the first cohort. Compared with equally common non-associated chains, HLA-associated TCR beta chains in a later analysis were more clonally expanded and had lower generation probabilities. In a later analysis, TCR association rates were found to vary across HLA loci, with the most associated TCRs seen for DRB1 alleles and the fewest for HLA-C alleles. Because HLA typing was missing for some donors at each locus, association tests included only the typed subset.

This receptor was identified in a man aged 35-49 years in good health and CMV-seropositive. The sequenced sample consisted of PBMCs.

The base sequence is TGCGCCAGCAGCTTGGGGGGACAGGGCGGCGAGACCCAGTACTTC. Its protein is CASSLGGQGGETQYF. This receptor chain uses TRBV5-1 and TRBJ2-5, with 9 bases in between that match TRBD1. From the cysteine through the phenylalanine, the CDR3 covers 15 amino acids. The CDR3 DNA has 45 bases and is translated from base 1. After removal of 0 bases from V and 5 bases from J, the junction retains 5 bases not matched to a gene. In the germline V gene, CDR1 corresponds to SGHRS and CDR2 to YFSETQ.